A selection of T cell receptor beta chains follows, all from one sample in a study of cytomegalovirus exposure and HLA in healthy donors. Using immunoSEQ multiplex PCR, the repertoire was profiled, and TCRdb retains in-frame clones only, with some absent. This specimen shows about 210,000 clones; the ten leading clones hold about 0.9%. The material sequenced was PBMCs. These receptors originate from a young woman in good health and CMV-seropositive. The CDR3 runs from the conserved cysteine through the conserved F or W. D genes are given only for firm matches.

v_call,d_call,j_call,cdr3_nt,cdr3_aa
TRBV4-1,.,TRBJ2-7,.,CASSQDSGQGYYEQYF
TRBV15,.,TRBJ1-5,TGTGCCACCAGCAGGGACCTAGGGGCTGCTAATCAGCCCCAGCATTTT,CATSRDLGAANQPQHF
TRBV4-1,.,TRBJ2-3,TGCGCCAGCAGCCAAGATCTGCTAGCGAGACCCAACTCGCCGAGCACAGATACGCAGTATTTT,CASSQDLLARPNSPSTDTQYF
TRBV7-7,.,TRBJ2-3,TGTGCCAGCAGCCCAAACACAGATACGCAGTATTTT,CASSPNTDTQYF
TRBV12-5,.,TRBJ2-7,TGTGCTAGTGGTTTGTTGGGCTCCCTAAGCCACTACGAGCAGTACTTC,CASGLLGSLSHYEQYF
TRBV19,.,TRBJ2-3,TGTGCCAGTATGTTGGCAGGGGGACTGGATACGCAGTATTTT,CASMLAGGLDTQYF
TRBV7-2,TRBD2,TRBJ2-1,TGTGCCAGCAGCCGACTAGCTCTATTTGATGAGCAGTTCTTC,CASSRLALFDEQFF
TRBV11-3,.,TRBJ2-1,TGTGCCAGCAGCCGTTATGCCGGGGGAGGTGAGCAGTTCTTC,CASSRYAGGGEQFF
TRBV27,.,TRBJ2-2,TGTGCCAGCGGCTCCACCGGGGAGCTGTTTTTT,CASGSTGELFF
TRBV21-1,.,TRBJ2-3,TGTGCCAGCAGCAAACGGAGAGAACGGACGGGACTTCCAAACACAGATACGCAGTATTTT,CASSKRRERTGLPNTDTQYF
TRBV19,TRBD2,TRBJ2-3,TGTGCCAGTAGTATAGATCTCCCACTAGCGGGAGTTGGTGGAGATACGCAGTATTTT,CASSIDLPLAGVGGDTQYF
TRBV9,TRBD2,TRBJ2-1,TGTGCCAGCAGCGTAGCTGCTAGCGGGATGAGAGATGAGCAGTTCTTC,CASSVAASGMRDEQFF
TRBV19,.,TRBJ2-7,TGTGCCAGTAGTATATCAACACATTCCGAGCAGTACTTC,CASSISTHSEQYF
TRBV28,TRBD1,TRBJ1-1,TGTGCCAGCACCCCGACAGGGGCGAACACTGAAGCTTTCTTT,CASTPTGANTEAFF
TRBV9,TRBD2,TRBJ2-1,TGTGCCAGCAGCGTAGTGGGACTAGCGGGGGCTAATGAGCAGTTCTTC,CASSVVGLAGANEQFF
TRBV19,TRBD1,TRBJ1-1,TGTGCCAGTAGTCTTTTGGACAGGGTAGCTTTCTTT,CASSLLDRVAFF
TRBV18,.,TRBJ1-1,TGTGCCAGCTCACCTGGACAGTATGAAGCTTTCTTT,CASSPGQYEAFF
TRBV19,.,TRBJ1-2,TGTGCCAGTAGGCCGACGGACAGCTATGGCTACACCTTC,CASRPTDSYGYTF
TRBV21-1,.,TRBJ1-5,TGTGCCAGCAGCTCTCAGGGGAGGGGGGAGGACAATCAGCCCCAGCATTTT,CASSSQGRGEDNQPQHF
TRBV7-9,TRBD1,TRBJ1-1,TGTGCCAGCAGCAGGGACAGAAACACTGAAGCTTTCTTT,CASSRDRNTEAFF
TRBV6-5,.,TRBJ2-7,TGTGCCAGCAGTTACTCGCCGGGGACCTACGAGCAGTACTTC,CASSYSPGTYEQYF
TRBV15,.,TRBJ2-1,TGTGCCACCAGCACCACTAGTTCCGAGCAGTTCTTC,CATSTTSSEQFF